One and the same sample provided the 29 T cell receptor beta chains below, sequenced in a study of T cells after yellow fever vaccination (dated by TCRdb to the late 2010s). Libraries were built with 5' RACE. TCRdb shows the sequencer as Illumina HiSeq 2500. TCRdb ran its own pipeline on the public reads, namely fastp trimming at Q25 and MiXCR clone calling, and kept in-frame beta chains. Duplicate CDR3 protein sequences are folded into a single record with the most common DNA and genes. The sample table contains 450,000 to 600,000 distinct CDR3 sequences; only one count was recorded for roughly 14% of them. About 14% of the sample comes from the top ten. According to the study, the label for this sample's treatment or condition signals: live attenuated yellow fever vaccine strain. The sample in question was PBMCs, obtained on the day of the yellow fever booster vaccination. The receptors stem from a man aged 25 to 45 who received the YFV17D yellow fever vaccine.

V is TRBV5-1 and J is TRBJ2-3, with D unclear. The germline V gene has CDR1 SGHRS and CDR2 YFSETQ. This CDR3 contains 13 residues. Trimming pared 0 bases from V and 4 bases from J, leaving 6 bases between. This CDR3 reads CASSLEFSDTQYF. CDR3 nucleotide sequence: TGCGCCAGCAGCTTGGAATTCTCAGATACGCAGTATTTT.

This clonotype was seen a few times. The chain couples TRBV29-1 to TRBJ2-1; TRBD2 matches at 14 bases. Trimming at V came to 1 base and at J to 6 bases, leaving 8 bases not matched to a gene. Germline V lookup: CDR1 SQVTM, CDR2 ANQGSEA. The CDR3 contains 17 residues. DNA of the CDR3: TGCAGCGTTGAAGCGTGGGGACTAGCGGGAGCAGCCAATGAGCAGTTCTTC. Protein sequence: CSVEAWGLAGAANEQFF.

This clonotype was detected ten times or more. The rearrangement links TRBV27 to TRBJ2-2; D not resolved. The CDR3 sequence is 13 residues long. In germline, CDR1 is MNHEY, CDR2 SMNVEV (reference sequence). V was clipped by 1 base and J by 2 bases, with 2 bases between them. The CDR3 loop reads CASSLFNTGELFF. The DNA of the CDR3 is TGTGCCAGCAGTTTATTCAACACCGGGGAGCTGTTTTTT.

This clonotype was picked up many times. The chain is built from TRBV28 and TRBJ1-3; 7 bases align to TRBD1. The CDR3 runs to 15 residues. Germline V gives CDR1 MDHEN, CDR2 SYDVKM. The ends lost 6 bases at V and 0 bases at J; junction bases unmatched: 5. CDR3 loop: CASSLGTASGNTIYF. The DNA of the CDR3 is TGTGCCAGCAGCTTGGGGACAGCCTCTGGAAACACCATATATTTT.

The V gene is TRBV28, the J gene TRBJ1-6; 7 bases are shared with TRBD1. CDR3 size: 19 residues. Germline CDR1 reads MDHEN; CDR2 reads SYDVKM. The J segment lost 0 bases and the V segment lost 6 bases, leaving 14 bases of the junction unmatched. CDR3 DNA: TGTGCCAGCAGCAATCCTCGACAGGGATTCAGCTCCTATAATTCACCCCTCCACTTT. Protein product: CASSNPRQGFSSYNSPLHF.

The V and J genes are TRBV18 and TRBJ1-6; possible D gene TRBD1, 5 bases. CDR1 is KGHSH, CDR2 LQKENI, per germline. Trimming took 3 bases from V and 8 from J, leaving 17 bases between them. The CDR3 has 16 residues. The CDR3 DNA reads as TGTGCCAGCTCACCGGTCGAAGTCGGGGCGGATTCACCCCTCCACTTT. It specifies CASSPVEVGADSPLHF.

This chain joins TRBV5-5 and TRBJ1-2; 8 bases fit TRBD1. There are 15 residues in the CDR3. Germline V gene lookup returns CDR1 SGHKS and CDR2 YYEKEE (reference sequence). The J segment lost 3 bases and the V segment lost 1 base, leaving 5 bases of the junction unmatched. Here the CDR3 reads CASSLSQGAYYGYTF. Written as DNA, the CDR3 is TGTGCCAGCAGCTTGTCCCAGGGGGCGTACTATGGCTACACCTTC.

This clonotype has only a few counts. V and J are TRBV12-3 or TRBV12-4 and TRBJ2-1; D perhaps matches TRBD2 (6 bases). Trimming pared 10 bases from V and 2 bases from J, leaving 15 bases between. The CDR3 is 14 residues long. CDR3: CATSPGGTYNEQFF. The DNA for the CDR3 is TGTGCCACCTCCCCGGGCGGGACCTACAATGAGCAGTTCTTC.

In its sample, this clonotype was seen a few times. The chain combines TRBV29-1 with TRBJ2-2; no firm D call. V lost 7 bases to trimming and J lost 2 bases, with 8 bases between them. The CDR3 loop spans 12 amino acids. The germline V gene encodes CDR1 SQVTM and CDR2 ANQGSEA. CDR3 sequence reads: CSGARNTGELFF. The CDR3 coding sequence is TGCAGCGGCGCCCGAAACACCGGGGAGCTGTTTTTT.

The V gene is TRBV5-1, the J gene TRBJ2-3, with D perhaps being TRBD1 or TRBD2 (5 bases each). This CDR3 is 13 amino acids long. In germline, CDR1 is SGHRS, CDR2 YFSETQ. V was cut by 4 bases and J by 2 bases, with 8 bases left in between. In DNA form, the CDR3 reads TGCGCCAGCAGCCGGGGCCCCACAGATACGCAGTATTTT. Translating gives CASSRGPTDTQYF.

This clonotype was observed a handful of times. V gene TRBV2 combines with J gene TRBJ2-1; 10 bases agree with TRBD2. Germline V gene sequence: CDR1 SNHLY, CDR2 FYNNEI. The CDR3 length is 15 residues. The junction had 4 bases not matched to a gene; V was cut back by 4 bases and J by 4 bases. DNA of the CDR3: TGTGCCAGCAGTGGACTAGCGGGCCATTACAATGAGCAGTTCTTC. It is translated as CASSGLAGHYNEQFF.

The table lists this clonotype with a few counts. The gene calls are TRBV20-1 and TRBJ2-1; D is perhaps TRBD1 or TRBD2 (5 bases each). This CDR3 comprises 12 residues. Germline CDR1 reads DFQATT; CDR2 reads SNEGSKA (reference sequence). With 8 bases removed from V and 12 bases from J, the gap between germline ends came to 20 bases. CDR3 region: CSLKRGEWGQFF. CDR3 in DNA: TGCAGTCTGAAAAGAGGGGAGTGGGGGCAGTTCTTC.

The chain is built from TRBV6-5 and TRBJ1-2; no definite D call. V lost 2 bases to trimming and J lost 8 bases, with 15 bases between them. This CDR3 region has 14 residues. CDR1 is MNHEY and CDR2 is SVGAGI in the germline V gene. The CDR3 loop is CASSYESLFYGYTF. CDR3 nucleotide sequence: TGTGCCAGCAGTTACGAGTCCCTCTTTTACGGCTACACCTTC.

The chain couples TRBV6-1 to TRBJ2-1, with 10 bases lining up with TRBD2. V lost 5 bases and J lost 2; bases outside the gene matches: 3. The germline CDR1 and CDR2 sequences are MNHNS and SASEGT. The CDR3 totals 15 residues. CDR3: CASSTTSGTYNEQFF. The CDR3 bases are TGTGCCAGCAGTACAACTAGCGGGACCTACAATGAGCAGTTCTTC.

This clonotype was recorded a few times. This chain links TRBV11-2 with TRBJ2-5; D perhaps matches TRBD2 (5 bases). The CDR3 runs to 16 residues. Germline V gene sequence: CDR1 SGHAT, CDR2 FQNNGV. V was shortened by 1 base and J by 5 bases, with 17 bases between the two germline ends. The CDR3 spells CASSLAGRGSAETQYF. The CDR3 DNA reads as TGTGCCAGCAGCTTAGCCGGCCGGGGTTCTGCGGAGACCCAGTACTTC.

The chain uses TRBV4-3 and TRBJ1-2; D unclear. This CDR3 has 14 residues. Between the trimmed V and J ends, which lost 6 bases and 11 bases, there was a span of 22 bases. Per germline, CDR1 LGHNA and CDR2 YSLEER. The CDR3 reads CASRQRKGTAKYTF. The CDR3 nucleotides read TGCGCCAGCAGGCAAAGGAAAGGCACAGCAAAATACACCTTC.

This clonotype was detected only a few times. The chain couples TRBV12-3 or TRBV12-4 to TRBJ1-3; D gene ambiguous. V shed 1 base and J shed 0 bases, with 7 bases lying between them. There are 15 residues in the CDR3. This chain's CDR3 is CASSLGLGSGNTIYF. The CDR3 DNA reads as TGTGCCAGCAGTTTAGGTCTGGGCTCTGGAAACACCATATATTTT.

This clonotype was counted a few times. The chain couples TRBV29-1 to TRBJ2-7; either TRBD1 or TRBD2 may fit D (5 bases each). Germline-derived CDR1 and CDR2 are SQVTM and ANQGSEA. The CDR3 has 15 amino acids. V was clipped by 4 bases and J by 6 bases, with 22 bases between them. The CDR3 protein is CSVAGWTREGTEQYF. DNA for the CDR3: TGCAGCGTTGCCGGCTGGACAAGAGAAGGGACCGAGCAGTACTTC.

There are many counts of this clonotype. The genes are TRBV7-2 and TRBJ2-7, with 8 bases that match TRBD2. CDR1 and CDR2 (germline): SGHTA, FQGNSA. CDR3 length: 14 residues. J lost 5 bases, V lost 5 bases, and 8 bases had no gene match. The DNA for the CDR3 is TGTGCCAGCAGCGCAGCTAGCGGGCTTGACGAGCAGTACTTC. Its translation: CASSAASGLDEQYF.

The rearrangement joins TRBV3-1 to TRBJ2-7, with D possibly TRBD2 on 6 matching bases. The CDR3 loop spans 15 amino acids. Trimming left V 1 base short and J 4 bases short, with 14 bases between. Germline CDR1 reads LGHDT; CDR2 reads YNNKEL (reference sequence). The CDR3 here is CASSQGPSERYEQYF. CDR3 sequence (DNA): TGTGCCAGCAGCCAAGGACCTAGCGAGCGGTACGAGCAGTACTTC.

The rearrangement links TRBV6-1 to TRBJ2-7; tentative D call: TRBD1 (6 bases). Looked up from germline, CDR1 is MNHNS and CDR2 is SASEGT. V lost 10 bases and J 0 bases, leaving 13 bases between the germline ends. The CDR3 has 13 residues. In nucleotides, the CDR3 is TGTGCCACCTCCACAGGGAGCTCCTACGAGCAGTACTTC. Translation gives CATSTGSSYEQYF.

This clonotype was seen many times. V is TRBV5-1 and J is TRBJ2-7; D may be TRBD2 (6 bases). This CDR3 has 16 residues. V was cut by 9 bases and J by 3 bases, with 25 bases left in between. Germline-derived CDR1 and CDR2 are SGHRS and YFSETQ. CDR3 sequence: CATPGPQAGCDYEQYF. The CDR3 region has the DNA TGCGCCACCCCTGGCCCACAGGCGGGATGTGACTACGAGCAGTACTTC.

This clonotype has more than one count but fewer than ten. This chain links TRBV7-3 with TRBJ2-3; D unresolved. The CDR3 totals 15 residues. Trimming cost V 2 bases and J 1 base, with 10 bases left between them. Germline CDR1 reads SGHTA; CDR2 reads FQGTGA. DNA of the CDR3: TGTGCCAGCAGCTTATTTGCGGAACGCACAGATACGCAGTATTTT. This gives the protein CASSLFAERTDTQYF.

V usage is TRBV7-8 and J usage is TRBJ2-1; 7 nucleotides agree with TRBD2. Germline CDR1 is SGHVS and CDR2 is FQNEAQ. This CDR3 is 16 amino acids long. J was trimmed by 7 bases and V by 3 bases; bases with no gene match: 12. DNA for the CDR3: TGTGCCAGCAGCTTTGGGAGGGGTGTCTTTGGAAATGAGCAGTTCTTC. Translated: CASSFGRGVFGNEQFF.

This clonotype was detected a few times. The V and J genes are TRBV5-6 and TRBJ2-6, with D perhaps matching TRBD1 (5 bases). Trimming shortened V by 0 bases and J by 2 bases, and 9 bases separated the two germline ends. The germline V gene has CDR1 SGHDT and CDR2 YYEEEE. This CDR3 has 16 amino acids. CDR3 sequence reads: CASSLVLTAGANVLTF. The CDR3 DNA reads as TGTGCCAGCAGCTTGGTCCTGACAGCTGGGGCCAACGTCCTGACTTTC.

The chain has TRBV27 and TRBJ1-1; 7 nucleotides align to TRBD1. The CDR3 is 11 amino acids. V lost 5 bases, J lost 6 bases, and 0 bases stayed unmatched. In germline, CDR1 is MNHEY, CDR2 SMNVEV (reference sequence). CDR3 residues: CASSTGAEAFF. The CDR3 bases are TGTGCCAGCAGTACAGGGGCTGAAGCTTTCTTT.

This clonotype has only a few counts. The chain is built from TRBV7-9 and TRBJ2-1; 8 nucleotides align to TRBD2. Losses at the gene ends were 2 bases for V and 7 bases for J; bases not matched to a gene: 10. In germline, CDR1 is SEHNR, CDR2 FQNEAQ (reference sequence). There are 16 residues in the CDR3. As DNA, the CDR3 is TGTGCCAGCAGCTTAAGGGTAGCGGGATGGGCGAATGAGCAGTTCTTC. Residues: CASSLRVAGWANEQFF.

The chain recombines TRBV9 with TRBJ2-7; D is unclear. CDR1 is SGDLS and CDR2 is YYNGEE in the germline V gene. The CDR3 consists of 15 residues. V gave up 4 bases and J gave up 3 bases, with 17 bases separating them. The CDR3 nucleotides are TGTGCCAGCAGCCCGAGGAACAGTGAGCACTACGAGCAGTACTTC. It specifies CASSPRNSEHYEQYF.

A few counts support this clonotype. The chain has TRBV2 and TRBJ2-7; a possible D gene is TRBD2 (5 bases). The CDR3 covers 13 residues. The germline CDR1 and CDR2 sequences are SNHLY and FYNNEI. The germline V and J ends were trimmed by 8 bases and 7 bases, with 18 bases remaining between them. The CDR3 nucleotides are TGTGCCAGCGCGAGGGAGATGAGTTCGGAGCAGTACTTC. Translated: CASAREMSSEQYF. Complete variable domain (other parts from reference TRBV2 and TRBJ2-7): EPEVTQTPSHQVTQMGQEVILRCVPISNHLYFYWYRQILGQKVEFLVSFYNNEISEKSEIFDDQFSVERPDGSNFTLKIRSTKLEDSAMYFCASAREMSSEQYFGPGTRLTVT.